Shown below are 15 T cell receptor beta chains from a single sample sequenced in a study of metastatic and nonmetastatic thyroid tumors. TCRdb re-analyzed the PCR reads using MiXCR. Of 25,000 to 35,000 clones listed, over 15% are singletons. None of the patients had undergone any treatment ahead of thyroid surgery. The specimen sequenced was blood. These receptors originate from a female donor with papillary thyroid cancer or a benign thyroid nodule (not recorded which). Some clones in this sample may be carry-over from other donors' samples.

This clone was counted ten times or more. This may arise from a read error, as a much more abundant clone is one base away. The chain employs TRBV19 and TRBJ1-3; D is undetermined. The CDR3 has 14 residues. The germline CDR1 and CDR2 sequences are LNHDA and SQIVND (reference sequence). This CDR3 is CASSVDLSGNTIYF. The CDR3 region has the DNA TGTGCCAGTAGTGTAGACCTCTCTGGAAACACCATATATTTT.

This clone showed up just a few times. This may be a read error: a much more frequent sequence differs by one nucleotide. The chain carries TRBV20-1 and TRBJ2-2, with D possibly called TRBD1 or TRBD2 (5 bases each). The CDR3 has 15 residues. Germline V gives CDR1 DFQATT, CDR2 SNEGSKA (reference sequence). Here the CDR3 DNA reads TGCAGTGCTAGATATGGGGGACCGAACACCTGGGAGCTGTTTTTT. Residues: CSARYGGPNTWELFF.

This clone was counted ten times or more. In DNA form, the CDR3 reads TGTGCCAGCAGCTTAGCGAAGGGTGGCGTAGCCGACTACGAGCAGTACTTC. It is translated as CASSLAKGGVADYEQYF. This sequence joins TRBV7-9 and TRBJ2-7; D not resolved. Germline loops: CDR1 SEHNR, CDR2 FQNEAQ (reference sequence). The CDR3 is 17 residues long. The V end lost 0 bases, the J end lost 3 bases, and 18 bases lay between the germline ends.

In the case of this clone: Relative to the germline gene, one junction end is altered; a read error may explain this. The chain links TRBV11-2 to TRBJ2-7, with 9 bases aligning to TRBD2. Germline assignment: CDR1 SGHAT and CDR2 FQNNGV. CDR3 length equals 14 residues. The CDR3 DNA reads as TGTGCCAGTAGCTTGCGGGAGGGCTCCTACCAGCAGTACTTC. Protein sequence: CASSLREGSYQQYF.

This chain uses TRBV18 with TRBJ1-2; no definite D call. Trimming left V 3 bases short and J 8 bases short, with 13 bases between. This CDR3 region has 13 residues. In germline, CDR1 is KGHSH, CDR2 LQKENI. CDR3 region: CASSPAGYWGYTF. In DNA form, the CDR3 reads TGTGCCAGCTCACCGGCGGGGTACTGGGGCTACACCTTC.

This clone occurred many times. The rearrangement joins TRBV7-9 to TRBJ2-7; TRBD2 matches at 9 bases. Germline V gives CDR1 SEHNR, CDR2 FQNEAQ (reference sequence). The CDR3 spans 15 residues. V shed 8 bases, J shed 2 bases, and the junction held 10 bases outside the gene matches. The CDR3 sequence is CASVQRGDNTYEQYF. The DNA for the CDR3 is TGTGCCAGCGTGCAGCGGGGGGATAACACCTACGAGCAGTACTTC. The full variable domain, with the rest looked up from reference TRBV7-9 and TRBJ2-7, is DTGVSQNPRHKITKRGQNVTFRCDPISEHNRLYWYRQTLGQGPEFLTYFQNEAQLEKSRLLSDRFSAERPKGSFSTLEIQRTEQGDSAMYLCASVQRGDNTYEQYFGPGTRLTVT.

This clone was detected ten times or more. V and J are TRBV24-1 and TRBJ2-5; 8 nucleotides align to TRBD2. CDR3 length: 16 amino acids. Germline values: CDR1 KGHDR, CDR2 SFDVKD. The V segment lost 4 bases and the J segment 7 bases; nucleotides outside the gene matches: 13. The chain's CDR3 is CATSEPSGGRLGTQYF. The CDR3, as DNA: TGTGCCACCAGTGAACCCAGCGGGGGCCGTCTGGGGACCCAGTACTTC.

V and J are TRBV6-1 and TRBJ2-5; D is possibly TRBD1 or TRBD2 (6 bases each). This CDR3 spans 15 amino acids. Germline-derived CDR1 and CDR2 are MNHNS and SASEGT. Trimming removed 0 bases at V and 5 bases at J, with 13 bases between. The CDR3 loop is CASSEALGGTETQYF. CDR3 coding DNA: TGTGCCAGCAGTGAAGCGTTAGGGGGGACCGAGACCCAGTACTTC.

This clone has at least ten counts. One base away lies a much larger clone, so this may be a sequencing read error. The CDR3: CASSTWTEGDYNEQFF. In DNA form, the CDR3 reads TGTGCCAGCAGTACTTGGACAGAGGGTGACTACAATGAGCAGTTCTTC. The gene calls are TRBV28 and TRBJ2-1; tentatively, D is TRBD1 (6 bases). CDR3 length: 16 residues. Germline assignment: CDR1 MDHEN and CDR2 SYDVKM. V gave up 5 bases and J gave up 3 bases, with 17 bases separating them.

This clone has ten or more counts. V and J are TRBV30 and TRBJ1-2; the D is unclear. CDR3 size: 13 residues. Deletions cut 2 bases from V and 1 base from J, with 8 bases between. Germline V CDR1 and CDR2: GTSNPN, SVGIG (reference sequence). CDR3 region: CAWSTHNNYGYTF. CDR3 coding DNA: TGTGCCTGGAGTACCCATAATAACTATGGCTACACCTTC.

The rearrangement joins TRBV4-3 to TRBJ2-7, with D hard to call. Trimming left V 5 bases short and J 3 bases short, with 17 bases between. The CDR3 is made up of 15 amino acids. Per germline, CDR1 LGHNA and CDR2 YSLEER. CDR3 sequence (DNA): TGCGCCAGCAGCAAGGCAGGTGGGCCCCACTACGAGCAGTACTTC. Encoded protein: CASSKAGGPHYEQYF.

At least ten counts were recorded for this clone. This CDR3 is CASSGGGLAGGANEQFF. DNA for the CDR3: TGTGCCAGCAGCGGAGGAGGACTAGCGGGAGGCGCAAATGAGCAGTTCTTC. The rearrangement uses TRBV7-2 and TRBJ2-1, with 14 bases that match TRBD2. The CDR3 has 17 amino acids. The trim removed 5 bases at V and 7 bases at J, leaving 10 bases unmatched. Germline V gene lookup returns CDR1 SGHTA and CDR2 FQGNSA.

This clone was seen a few times. It may be a read error: a sequence one base away is much more abundant. The chain couples TRBV27 to TRBJ1-1; perhaps TRBD1 as D (5 bases). The CDR3 is made up of 13 amino acids. Germline-derived CDR1 and CDR2 are MNHEY and SMNVEV (reference sequence). V lost 8 bases and J lost 10, with 20 bases in between. This chain's CDR3 is CASLGFLRGAAFF. The CDR3 DNA is TGTGCCAGCCTCGGCTTCCTTCGCGGGGCAGCTTTCTTT.

A few counts support this clone. The chain carries TRBV19 and TRBJ2-3, with a tentative D call TRBD1 (6 bases). CDR3 length: 14 residues. V lost 1 base and J 1 base, leaving 6 bases between the germline ends. CDR1 LNHDA and CDR2 SQIVND come from the germline V gene (reference sequence). CDR3 coding DNA: TGTGCCAGTAGTATAGGACAGGGCACAGATACGCAGTATTTT. This sequence encodes CASSIGQGTDTQYF.

To note about this clone: This could be a read error, since a much larger clone is one nucleotide away. This chain links TRBV5-1 with TRBJ2-6; no firm D call. The CDR3 consists of 14 residues. CDR1 and CDR2 (germline): SGHRS, YFSETQ. This CDR3 is CAGSSKSGANVLTF. The CDR3 DNA reads as TGCGCCGGCAGTTCGAAAAGTGGGGCCAACGTCCTGACTTTC.